A single sample gave rise to the 23 T cell receptor beta chains below, sequenced in a study of T cell responses to AZD1222 COVID-19 vaccine (dated by TCRdb to the early 2020s). Library creation used the immunoSEQ multiplex PCR assay. Here the immuneACCESS table is served through TCRdb, limited to in-frame sequences with V and J called. Missing clones are a known gap in these copies; in checked studies unresolved V genes cover under half, and the rest lacks a known reason. This sample has roughly 200,000 clones in its table, and roughly 92% of those were observed once. Approximately 1.7% of the sample rests with the top ten. The label giving this sample's time point can be read as: about 28 days (+/-7) after the second vaccine dose. Source: peripheral blood, taken 28 days after the second AZD1222 dose. These receptor sequences come from an adult who received the AZD1222 COVID-19 vaccine.

The chain recombines TRBV12-3 or TRBV12-4 with TRBJ1-2; D is undetermined. The germline V and J ends were trimmed by 7 bases and 8 bases, with 14 bases remaining between them. The CDR3 runs 12 residues. CDR3 residues: CASTLGREGYTF. The CDR3 DNA follows: TGTGCCAGCACCCTAGGTAGGGAAGGCTACACCTTC.

This sequence joins TRBV5-1 and TRBJ1-2, with 9 nucleotides matching TRBD1. Germline-derived CDR1 and CDR2 are SGHRS and YFSETQ. Trimming cost V 4 bases and J 2 bases; bases outside gene matches: 6. The CDR3 has 15 amino acids. DNA for the CDR3: TGCGCCAGCAGCCCGGGACAGGGAATAAACTATGGCTACACCTTC. Amino acid sequence: CASSPGQGINYGYTF. The whole variable domain, filled in from reference TRBV5-1 and TRBJ1-2, reads KAGVTQTPRYLIKTRGQQVTLSCSPISGHRSVSWYQQTPGQGLQFLFEYFSETQRNKGNFPGRFSGRQFSNSRSEMNVSTLELGDSALYLCASSPGQGINYGYTFGSGTRLTVV.

The V and J genes are TRBV24-1 and TRBJ2-5, with 13 nucleotides matching TRBD2. Per the germline V gene, CDR1 is KGHDR and CDR2 is SFDVKD. Germline trimming cut 5 bases from V and 5 bases from J; bases unmatched to any gene: 10. This CDR3 comprises 17 residues. In DNA form, the CDR3 reads TGTGCCACCAGTGCCTCACTAGCGGGAGGGCCTGGGGAGACCCAGTACTTC. Its translation is CATSASLAGGPGETQYF.

V usage is TRBV6-5 and J usage is TRBJ1-5; D is uncertain. V dropped 4 bases and J dropped 0 bases, with 13 bases sitting between them. Germline CDR1 reads MNHEY; CDR2 reads SVGAGI. The CDR3 has 16 amino acids. The CDR3 DNA is TGTGCCAGCAGTTCCGGATTCTGGTATAGCAATCAGCCCCAGCATTTT. Its protein product is CASSSGFWYSNQPQHF.

The CDR3 region has the DNA TGTGCCAGCAGCCGATGGGATCAGGGCCTCAATCAGCCCCAGCATTTT. Protein sequence: CASSRWDQGLNQPQHF. The chain recombines TRBV7-9 with TRBJ1-5; TRBD1 might be the D (5 bases). With 5 bases removed from V and 3 bases from J, the gap between germline ends came to 17 bases. CDR1 is SEHNR, CDR2 FQNEAQ, per germline (reference sequence). This CDR3 comprises 16 residues.

V gene TRBV5-1 combines with J gene TRBJ2-3; 10 bases are shared with TRBD2. The CDR3 totals 15 residues. CDR1 SGHRS and CDR2 YFSETQ come from the germline V gene. Losses at the gene ends were 2 bases for V and 1 base for J; bases not matched to a gene: 1. The CDR3 loop reads CASSFLAGGTDTQYF. In nucleotides, the CDR3 is TGCGCCAGCAGCTTCCTAGCGGGGGGCACAGATACGCAGTATTTT.

The chain employs TRBV6-1 and TRBJ1-3; D not certain. Trimming left V 4 bases short and J 0 bases short, with 10 bases between. This CDR3 region has 15 residues. Germline V CDR1 and CDR2: MNHNS, SASEGT. The DNA of the CDR3 is TGTGCCAGCAGTGGAGCGGAACTCTCTGGAAACACCATATATTTT. Translated, it gives CASSGAELSGNTIYF.

The chain employs TRBV30 and TRBJ2-5; 10 bases map to TRBD1. The germline CDR1 and CDR2 sequences are GTSNPN and SVGIG (reference sequence). The V segment lost 4 bases and the J segment 5 bases; nucleotides outside the gene matches: 10. There are 15 residues in the CDR3. CDR3 loop: CAWTSGQGGGETQYF. CDR3 in DNA: TGTGCCTGGACCTCAGGACAGGGGGGAGGGGAGACCCAGTACTTC.

This chain links TRBV19 with TRBJ2-5; 7 positions agree with TRBD1. V gave up 9 bases and J gave up 2 bases; unmatched junction bases: 6. The CDR3 covers 13 residues. Germline V gene sequence: CDR1 LNHDA, CDR2 SQIVND (reference sequence). This CDR3 reads CASKQGTQETQYF. The CDR3 region has the DNA TGTGCCAGCAAACAGGGGACGCAAGAGACCCAGTACTTC.

In its sample, this clone was seen once. V and J are TRBV6-1 and TRBJ2-3; TRBD2 matches 8 bases. The CDR3 extends over 16 amino acids. V shed 2 bases and J 2 bases; nucleotides not matched to a gene: 6. Per the germline V gene, CDR1 is MNHNS and CDR2 is SASEGT. CDR3 coding DNA: TGTGCCAGCAGTGAAATAGGCGGGAGGTACACAGATACGCAGTATTTT. Translating gives CASSEIGGRYTDTQYF.

V and J are TRBV6-5 and TRBJ2-7, with 9 nucleotides matching TRBD2. This CDR3 is 15 amino acids long. Germline CDR1 MNHEY, CDR2 SVGAGI. The J segment lost 2 bases and the V segment lost 6 bases, leaving 8 bases of the junction unmatched. The CDR3: CASRAQTSGPYEQYF. In DNA, the CDR3 is TGTGCCAGCAGGGCTCAGACTAGCGGCCCCTACGAGCAGTACTTC.

The chain carries TRBV6-5 and TRBJ1-6, with 7 bases that match TRBD1. CDR1 is MNHEY and CDR2 is SVGAGI in the germline V gene. CDR3 size: 14 residues. The ends lost 8 bases at V and 6 bases at J; junction bases unmatched: 7. The CDR3 DNA reads as TGTGCCAGCCTCCCAGGGGGTACTAATTCACCCCTCCACTTT. Translating gives CASLPGGTNSPLHF.

V gene TRBV18 combines with J gene TRBJ1-2; D is perhaps TRBD1 (6 bases). V lost 6 bases, J lost 3 bases, and 20 bases lay in between. Looked up from germline, CDR1 is KGHSH and CDR2 is LQKENI. This CDR3 has 16 residues. The CDR3 nucleotides read TGTGCCAGCTCCCCTACCCCCGCACAGGGAGACTATGGCTACACCTTC. Protein sequence: CASSPTPAQGDYGYTF.

This chain uses TRBV12-5 with TRBJ1-1, with no clear D. Germline assignment: CDR1 LGHNT and CDR2 FRNRAP. This CDR3 comprises 13 residues. V was shortened by 4 bases and J by 1 base, with 7 bases between the two germline ends. CDR3 sequence (DNA): TGTGCTAGTGGTTCTACAGAGAACACTGAAGCTTTCTTT. Protein sequence: CASGSTENTEAFF.

The CDR3 loop reads CASSRAAGEVETQYF. In DNA form, the CDR3 reads TGTGCCAGCAGTAGGGCAGCGGGAGAGGTGGAGACCCAGTACTTC. This chain uses TRBV27 with TRBJ2-5, with 8 bases aligning to TRBD2. The ends lost 5 bases at V and 5 bases at J; junction bases unmatched: 10. The germline V gene has CDR1 MNHEY and CDR2 SMNVEV (reference sequence). This CDR3 is 15 amino acids long.

The chain couples TRBV7-9 to TRBJ1-1, with TRBD1 matching 9 bases. The CDR3 contains 15 residues. Germline lookup yields CDR1 SEHNR and CDR2 FQNEAQ (reference sequence). The V segment lost 5 bases and the J segment 5 bases; nucleotides outside the gene matches: 9. The CDR3 spells CASSPQGAGGTEAFF. CDR3 DNA: TGTGCCAGCAGCCCACAGGGGGCAGGAGGGACTGAAGCTTTCTTT.

The V and J genes are TRBV19 and TRBJ2-2, with D possibly TRBD1 on 6 matching bases. The germline V gene has CDR1 LNHDA and CDR2 SQIVND (reference sequence). V dropped 5 bases and J dropped 13 bases, with 14 bases sitting between them. This CDR3 region has 12 residues. The CDR3 nucleotides read TGTGCCAGTAGTGCCCACAGGGCTAGGCTGTTTTTT. It yields the protein CASSAHRARLFF.

The chain carries TRBV15 and TRBJ2-3; D unclear. Trimming took 1 base from V and 8 from J, leaving 10 bases between them. The CDR3 is 13 amino acids. Germline V gene sequence: CDR1 LNHNV, CDR2 YYDKDF (reference sequence). Written as DNA, the CDR3 is TGTGCCACCAGCAGAGGGGCTCAGTTTACGCAGTATTTT. It codes for CATSRGAQFTQYF.

This sequence joins TRBV29-1 and TRBJ1-2, with a tentative D call TRBD1 (5 bases). V lost 3 bases and J 7 bases, leaving 12 bases between the germline ends. Germline CDR1 and CDR2: SQVTM and ANQGSEA. The CDR3 loop spans 12 amino acids. CDR3 DNA: TGCAGCGTTGACTCGTCGGGGGGTGGCTACACCTTC. Translated, it gives CSVDSSGGGYTF.

The genes are TRBV7-8 and TRBJ1-5; D is unresolved. Trimming stripped 1 base from V and 2 bases from J, with 12 bases between. The CDR3 is made up of 16 amino acids. Germline V gene lookup returns CDR1 SGHVS and CDR2 FQNEAQ. CDR3 nucleotide sequence: TGTGCCAGCAGCTTAGGACATGGATCGGGCAATCAGCCCCAGCATTTT. Amino acid sequence: CASSLGHGSGNQPQHF. Filled out from reference TRBV7-8 and TRBJ1-5, the complete variable domain reads GAGVSQSPRYKVAKRGQDVALRCDPISGHVSLFWYQQALGQGPEFLTYFQNEAQLDKSGLPSDRFFAERPEGSVSTLKIQRTQQEDSAVYLCASSLGHGSGNQPQHFGDGTRLSIL.

The V call is TRBV6-5, the J call TRBJ1-3, with 10 bases that match TRBD1. With 6 bases clipped from V and 6 bases from J, the junction kept 8 bases outside the gene matches. The CDR3 contains 15 residues. Germline V CDR1 and CDR2: MNHEY, SVGAGI. DNA for the CDR3: TGTGCCAGCAGCCTTGACAGGGGGCGAGAAAACACCATATATTTT. Translated: CASSLDRGRENTIYF.

The chain uses TRBV7-6 and TRBJ2-2, with TRBD1 as a possible D gene (6 bases). Germline V gene data show CDR1 as SGHVS and CDR2 as FNYEAQ. V was pared by 1 base and J by 4 bases, with 10 bases between. CDR3 length: 15 amino acids. As DNA, the CDR3 is TGTGCCAGCAGCTTAGGGGGGCACATCACCGGGGAGCTGTTTTTT. Translating gives CASSLGGHITGELFF. Filled out from reference TRBV7-6 and TRBJ2-2, the complete variable domain reads GAGVSQSPRYKVTKRGQDVALRCDPISGHVSLYWYRQALGQGPEFLTYFNYEAQQDKSGLPNDRFSAERPEGSISTLTIQRTEQRDSAMYRCASSLGGHITGELFFGEGSRLTVL.

The rearrangement links TRBV29-1 to TRBJ2-5; perhaps TRBD1 as D (6 bases). The CDR3 totals 16 residues. The germline gives CDR1 SQVTM, CDR2 ANQGSEA. Trimming removed 0 bases from V and 3 bases from J, with 17 bases in between. This CDR3 is CSVEDLRGSLKETQYF. The CDR3 nucleotides read TGCAGCGTTGAAGATCTAAGGGGGAGTTTAAAAGAGACCCAGTACTTC.